This T cell receptor beta chain was captured in a study of T cell responses to AZD1222 COVID-19 vaccine. About the study: Recipients boosted at about 4 weeks or about 12 weeks are pooled.

Assay used: immunoSEQ multiplex PCR; TCRdb lists only in-frame clones, some missing. The table has about 150,000 clones, just over 90% seen once. The CDR3 extends over 14 amino acids. Unmatched junction bases numbered 7, after V lost 3 bases and J lost 6 bases. Germline V gene lookup returns CDR1 SGHNT and CDR2 YYREEE (reference sequence). Worth noting for this clone: No antigen is known for it.

Study results and caveats: Seropositive at baseline were only a handful of AZD1222 recipients. Nearly half of spike-specific TCRs reportedly go after variant regions that carry no mutations. Clonal diversity may have been underestimated in mostly white British donors.

The rearrangement uses TRBV5-4 and TRBJ1-1; TRBD1 matches 8 bases. The sample consisted of peripheral blood, taken on day 0 of AZD1222 vaccination. This receptor was taken from an adult in good health. The CDR3 loop is CASSSPDRGAEAFF. CDR3 coding DNA: TGTGCCAGCAGCTCACCCGACAGGGGCGCTGAAGCTTTCTTT.